This T cell receptor (beta chain) appears in the sequencing data of a study of patients and donors after allogeneic stem cell transplantation. This clonotype was recorded a few times. Using its own MiXCR run on the RT-PCR reads, TCRdb lists one record per CDR3 protein. The repertoire has a few hundred thousand distinct CDR3 sequences, 35% to 45% of them found once; the top ten carry 11%. In germline, CDR1 is SEHNR, CDR2 FQNEAQ (reference sequence). The CDR3 loop spans 12 amino acids. The ends were cut back, 6 bases at V and 11 bases at J, with 14 bases in the middle. Sequencing was carried out using blood, either unsorted or a sorted T cell fraction (not recorded which). This TCR was sampled from a human donor who was either an allogeneic HSCT recipient or a stem cell or donor lymphocyte infusion donor (not recorded which). It is not recorded whose cells these are; they may come from a transplant donor. The chain couples TRBV7-9 to TRBJ1-5, with D unresolved. The CDR3 region is CASSRISGAQHF. As DNA, the CDR3 is TGTGCCAGCAGTCGGATCAGTGGGGCCCAGCATTTT.